The sample holds a few counts of the clone carrying this T cell receptor beta chain. This entry belongs to a study of blood T cells in healthy people across ages. Healthy individuals of Caucasian origin from Russia, aged 6 to 90, served as donors. A second PCR, run for roughly 7 to 11 cycles, used a sample-barcoded 5' primer plus a J-beta primer mix. TCRdb passed the 5' RACE reads through MiXCR, listing each CDR3 protein once. The sample shows fewer than 2 million distinct CDR3 sequences, 35% to 50% of them seen only once. V lost 2 bases and J 6 bases, leaving 16 bases between the germline ends. The CDR3 is made up of 14 amino acids. Germline lookup yields CDR1 DFQATT and CDR2 SNEGSKA (reference sequence).

Sequencing was done on a sample of blood. The chain uses TRBV20-1 and TRBJ1-1; D is possibly TRBD1 (5 bases). The TCR comes from a human donor in good health. In nucleotides, the CDR3 is TGCAGTGCTAGAAGGGGTACACTAGAGGCTGAAGCTTTCTTT. Protein: CSARRGTLEAEAFF.